This T cell receptor (beta chain) came from a study of T cell responses to AZD1222 COVID-19 vaccine. The table came from immunoSEQ multiplex PCR; TCRdb's copy has only in-frame clones and leaves some out. The table lists over 120,000 clones, 75% to 90% of them singletons. This CDR3 is 15 amino acids long. Trimming cost V 4 bases and J 3 bases, with 16 bases left between them. CDR1 and CDR2 from the germline V gene are ENHRY and SYGVKD. The source material was peripheral blood, sampled on day 0 of AZD1222 vaccination. V and J are TRBV10-3 and TRBJ2-7; D may be TRBD1 (6 bases). The receptor was derived from an adult in good health. The CDR3 loop reads CAISGAAGVLYEQYF. The CDR3 bases are TGTGCCATCAGTGGGGCGGCAGGGGTCCTCTACGAGCAGTACTTC.